Presented here are 25 T cell receptor beta chains from one specimen sequenced in a study of shared T cell receptors in the human thymus. The repertoire was sequenced with immunoSEQ multiplex PCR; TCRdb's copy has only in-frame clones and lacks some. The table records some 700,000 clones, 80% to 90% of them present only once. These same records also appear under a second study, on human thymus T cells.

The sample was thymocytes. These receptors all stem from a girl less than two years old with a congenital heart defect.

The rearrangement joins TRBV2 to TRBJ2-2; 9 positions match TRBD1. Trimming cost V 8 bases and J 7 bases; bases outside gene matches: 8. The CDR3 runs 14 residues. Per the germline V gene, CDR1 is SNHLY and CDR2 is FYNNEI. CDR3 region: CASVDRGPGGELFF. The CDR3 DNA follows: TGTGCCAGCGTGGACAGGGGACCGGGCGGGGAGCTGTTTTTT.

V and J are TRBV4-3 and TRBJ1-4; 7 nucleotides match TRBD1. V lost 3 bases and J lost 5; bases outside the gene matches: 9. This CDR3 region has 16 residues. Germline-derived CDR1 and CDR2 are LGHNA and YSLEER. Written as DNA, the CDR3 is TGCGCCAGCAGCCACCGCCCCGACAGGGTGAATGAAAAACTGTTTTTT. The encoded protein is CASSHRPDRVNEKLFF.

The chain couples TRBV4-3 to TRBJ1-2; TRBD1 might be the D (5 bases). Germline CDR1 and CDR2: LGHNA and YSLEER. Deletions cut 0 bases from V and 3 bases from J, with 14 bases between. CDR3 length: 16 residues. This chain's CDR3 is CASSQDIGALDYGYTF. The CDR3 nucleotides read TGCGCCAGCAGCCAAGATATAGGGGCCCTCGACTATGGCTACACCTTC.

This rearrangement joins TRBV27 to TRBJ2-3; unclear D gene. V was clipped by 10 bases and J by 0 bases, with 14 bases between them. The CDR3 totals 14 residues. Germline V gene sequence: CDR1 MNHEY, CDR2 SMNVEV (reference sequence). This CDR3 reads CATGTKRSTDTQYF. The CDR3 DNA sequence: TGTGCCACCGGAACTAAGAGAAGCACAGATACGCAGTATTTT.

This chain uses TRBV5-4 with TRBJ2-3; D call uncertain. Looked up from germline, CDR1 is SGHNT and CDR2 is YYREEE (reference sequence). Trimming took 0 bases from V and 5 from J, leaving 10 bases between them. The CDR3 has 14 residues. This chain's CDR3 is CASSLVPAVDTQYF. Here the CDR3 DNA reads TGTGCCAGCAGCTTGGTGCCTGCGGTAGATACGCAGTATTTT.

V gene TRBV28 combines with J gene TRBJ1-3, with no clear D. CDR3 size: 14 residues. The germline V gene has CDR1 MDHEN and CDR2 SYDVKM. The V end was cut by 3 bases, the J end by 0 bases, with 6 bases between. As DNA, the CDR3 is TGTGCCAGCAGTTTTAGATACTCTGGAAACACCATATATTTT. Translating it yields CASSFRYSGNTIYF.

The chain uses TRBV5-8 and TRBJ2-3, with D perhaps matching TRBD1 (8 bases). V dropped 4 bases and J dropped 1 base, with 22 bases sitting between them. Germline CDR1 is SGHTS and CDR2 is YDEGEE. CDR3 length: 18 residues. The CDR3 region is CASSASGGARGGTDTQYF. For the CDR3, the DNA is TGTGCCAGCAGCGCTTCAGGGGGCGCTCGGGGGGGCACAGATACGCAGTATTTT.

This clone showed up just once. This rearrangement joins TRBV9 to TRBJ1-5; a possible D gene is TRBD1 (5 bases). The CDR3 is 15 amino acids. Trimming removed 2 bases from V and 4 bases from J, with 13 bases in between. CDR1 and CDR2 from the germline V gene are SGDLS and YYNGEE. This CDR3 reads CASSVRAGINQPQHF. The CDR3 DNA reads TGTGCCAGCAGCGTCAGGGCAGGGATAAATCAGCCCCAGCATTTT.

Only one count was recorded for this clone. The V gene is TRBV2, the J gene TRBJ2-5, with 9 bases lining up with TRBD2. CDR3 size: 17 residues. CDR1 and CDR2 from the germline V gene are SNHLY and FYNNEI. With V trimmed by 8 bases and J by 0 bases, 13 bases remained unmatched. CDR3 in amino acids: CASRGGAKKFNQETQYF. The CDR3 region has the DNA TGTGCCAGCCGCGGGGGGGCTAAGAAGTTTAACCAAGAGACCCAGTACTTC. Using reference TRBV2 and TRBJ2-5 for the parts outside the CDR3, the full variable domain is EPEVTQTPSHQVTQMGQEVILRCVPISNHLYFYWYRQILGQKVEFLVSFYNNEISEKSEIFDDQFSVERPDGSNFTLKIRSTKLEDSAMYFCASRGGAKKFNQETQYFGPGTRLLVL.

The rearrangement joins TRBV27 to TRBJ2-3; unclear D gene. The V gene lost 2 bases and the J gene lost 1 base, with 10 bases spanning the gap. Germline CDR1 MNHEY, CDR2 SMNVEV (reference sequence). The length of the CDR3 is 15 residues. This chain's CDR3 is CASSLLFEGTDTQYF. The CDR3 DNA is TGTGCCAGCAGTTTACTGTTTGAGGGCACAGATACGCAGTATTTT.

This chain connects TRBV6-5 to TRBJ2-7; 10 nucleotides match TRBD1. CDR1 and CDR2 from the germline V gene are MNHEY and SVGAGI. This CDR3 has 15 amino acids. V shed 10 bases and J 1 base; nucleotides not matched to a gene: 10. Here the CDR3 DNA reads TGTGCCACTTCTAGGGGGACAGGGGCTTCCTACGAGCAGTACTTC. Translated: CATSRGTGASYEQYF.

A single count supports this clone. The CDR3, as DNA: TGCGCCAGCAGTCCACCCGGGTGGACAGGAGGTGTTTCACCCCTCCACTTT. It is translated as CASSPPGWTGGVSPLHF. The chain employs TRBV23-1 and TRBJ1-6, with TRBD1 matching 7 bases. TRBV23-1 counts as an open reading frame of uncertain function. With 4 bases clipped from V and 9 bases from J, the junction kept 15 bases outside the gene matches. The CDR3 spans 17 residues.

The V gene is TRBV6-1, the J gene TRBJ2-1; TRBD1 matches at 9 bases. The germline gives CDR1 MNHNS, CDR2 SASEGT. This CDR3 region has 15 residues. V shed 4 bases and J 7 bases; nucleotides not matched to a gene: 8. DNA for the CDR3: TGTGCCAGCAGTGCCCTTGGGGACAGGGTGAATGAGCAGTTCTTC. This codes for CASSALGDRVNEQFF.

The gene calls are TRBV5-1 and TRBJ2-1; 12 bases match TRBD2. The V segment lost 6 bases and the J segment 3 bases; nucleotides outside the gene matches: 10. This CDR3 comprises 17 residues. The germline V gene has CDR1 SGHRS and CDR2 YFSETQ. The CDR3 protein is CASNLALLAGGYNEQFF. CDR3 DNA: TGCGCCAGCAATCTAGCCCTACTAGCGGGGGGCTACAATGAGCAGTTCTTC. The full variable domain, completed using reference TRBV5-1 and TRBJ2-1, is KAGVTQTPRYLIKTRGQQVTLSCSPISGHRSVSWYQQTPGQGLQFLFEYFSETQRNKGNFPGRFSGRQFSNSRSEMNVSTLELGDSALYLCASNLALLAGGYNEQFFGPGTRLTVL.

The V call is TRBV5-4, the J call TRBJ2-3; 10 bases match TRBD2. J lost 8 bases, V lost 4 bases, and 16 bases had no gene match. Germline assignment: CDR1 SGHNT and CDR2 YYREEE (reference sequence). The CDR3 is 17 residues long. The CDR3 loop reads CASSRGAAGGPPGTQYF. For the CDR3, the DNA is TGTGCCAGCAGCCGGGGAGCAGCGGGGGGGCCCCCTGGTACGCAGTATTTT.

The CDR3 bases are TGTGCCAGCAGCTTAATGAACAGGGTGACTGAAGCTTTCTTT. Amino acids: CASSLMNRVTEAFF. The chain joins TRBV13 to TRBJ1-1, with D possibly matching TRBD1 (6 bases). The V and J ends lost 2 bases and 5 bases respectively, with 12 bases between them. Germline values: CDR1 PRHDT, CDR2 FYEKMQ (reference sequence). The CDR3 is 14 residues long.

The V gene is TRBV19, the J gene TRBJ2-3, with 7 bases that match TRBD2. CDR1 is LNHDA, CDR2 SQIVND, per germline (reference sequence). V shed 5 bases and J 4 bases; nucleotides not matched to a gene: 0. This CDR3 region has 12 residues. This chain's CDR3 is CASSRGADTQYF. Written as DNA, the CDR3 is TGTGCCAGTAGTCGGGGGGCAGATACGCAGTATTTT.

The chain is built from TRBV15 and TRBJ2-5; weak D call: TRBD1 (6 bases). CDR3 length: 16 amino acids. The V and J ends lost 1 base and 0 bases respectively, with 12 bases between them. Germline CDR1 reads LNHNV; CDR2 reads YYDKDF (reference sequence). This CDR3 is CATSRARGPYQETQYF. For the CDR3, the DNA is TGTGCCACCAGCAGAGCCAGGGGCCCGTACCAAGAGACCCAGTACTTC.

The chain joins TRBV30 to TRBJ1-2; D might be TRBD1 (5 bases). The CDR3 runs to 13 residues. Trimming removed 0 bases from V and 10 bases from J, with 15 bases in between. Per the germline V gene, CDR1 is GTSNPN and CDR2 is SVGIG (reference sequence). CDR3 bases: TGTGCCTGGAGTGTAGGCGTTGGGGACTTCTACACCTTC. Protein: CAWSVGVGDFYTF. Together with reference TRBV30 and TRBJ1-2, the CDR3 gives the full variable domain: SQTIHQWPATLVQPVGSPLSLECTVEGTSNPNLYWYRQAAGRGLQLLFYSVGIGQISSEVPQNLSASRPQDRQFILSSKKLLLSDSGFYLCAWSVGVGDFYTFGSGTRLTVV.

This chain connects TRBV4-3 to TRBJ1-2, with TRBD1 as a possible D gene (6 bases). The CDR3 covers 15 residues. Germline CDR1 is LGHNA and CDR2 is YSLEER. Trimming removed 0 bases from V and 2 bases from J, with 10 bases in between. CDR3 amino acids: CASSQENRVNYGYTF. CDR3 in DNA: TGCGCCAGCAGCCAAGAAAACAGGGTGAACTATGGCTACACCTTC.

This rearrangement joins TRBV6-6 to TRBJ1-4; TRBD1 might be the D (5 bases). Trimming stripped 2 bases from V and 7 bases from J, with 14 bases between. This CDR3 region has 15 residues. Germline V CDR1 and CDR2: MNHNY, SVGAGI (reference sequence). Here the CDR3 reads CASSYRRGDGEKLFF. The CDR3 DNA follows: TGTGCCAGCAGTTACCGACGGGGGGATGGTGAAAAACTGTTTTTT.

The chain combines TRBV13 with TRBJ2-5, with 7 bases that match TRBD1. The J call may be in error: the DNA end matches TRBJ2-7 better. The germline CDR1 and CDR2 sequences are PRHDT and FYEKMQ (reference sequence). There are 17 residues in the CDR3. The CDR3 spells CASSPRPHRDSSYEQYF. The CDR3 region has the DNA TGTGCCAGCAGCCCCCGCCCCCACCGGGACAGCTCCTACGAGCAGTACTTC.

The chain carries TRBV28 and TRBJ1-4, with 9 bases aligning to TRBD1. Per the germline V gene, CDR1 is MDHEN and CDR2 is SYDVKM. V gave up 5 bases and J gave up 4 bases; unmatched junction bases: 8. CDR3 size: 16 residues. CDR3 amino acids: CASSLRDRARNEKLFF. The CDR3 DNA reads TGTGCCAGCAGTCTCCGGGACAGGGCCCGTAATGAAAAACTGTTTTTT. The full variable domain, with the rest looked up from reference TRBV28 and TRBJ1-4, is DVKVTQSSRYLVKRTGEKVFLECVQDMDHENMFWYRQDPGLGLRLIYFSYDVKMKEKGDIPEGYSVSREKKERFSLILESASTNQTSMYLCASSLRDRARNEKLFFGSGTQLSVL.

The CDR3 nucleotides read TGTGCCAGCAGCGTAGCTCCCCTGGGGACATACTATGGCTACACCTTC. Encoded protein: CASSVAPLGTYYGYTF. V usage is TRBV9 and J usage is TRBJ1-2, with D possibly matching TRBD1 (6 bases). The length of the CDR3 is 16 residues. V dropped 0 bases and J dropped 3 bases, with 15 bases sitting between them. CDR1 and CDR2 (germline): SGDLS, YYNGEE.

The V call is TRBV5-4, the J call TRBJ2-5, with a possible D match to TRBD2 (5 bases). V lost 1 base and J 3 bases, leaving 10 bases between the germline ends. Germline loops: CDR1 SGHNT, CDR2 YYREEE (reference sequence). The CDR3 has 14 amino acids. CDR3 coding DNA: TGTGCCAGCAGCTTGCACGGGAAGGAAGAGACCCAGTACTTC. Its translation: CASSLHGKEETQYF.